The clone carrying this TCR beta chain showed up many times. The V and J ends lost 6 bases and 3 bases, in that order; junction bases with no gene match: 8. This CDR3 region has 13 residues. In germline, CDR1 is DFQATT, CDR2 SNEGSKA (reference sequence). The data were taken from a study of T cells in Graves' hyperthyroidism and ophthalmopathy. Study in general: Peripheral blood was collected at initial diagnosis, before any treatment.

Regions amplified from RNA transcripts were the TCR beta CDR3 regions. An initial round of RT-PCR targeting the TCR CDR3 relied on the HTBI primer set. TCRdb re-analysed the multiplex PCR reads in MiXCR, keeping a single row per CDR3 protein. Among 450,000 to 650,000 distinct CDR3 sequences listed, 14% were seen once. Orbital computed tomography and thyroid ultrasound, together with serum TRAb and thyroxine and clinical symptoms, were used for diagnoses. Cells are PBMCs isolated from around 9.4 ml of fresh blood. The material sequenced was blood. V and J are TRBV20-1 and TRBJ2-7; TRBD1 aligns across 7 bases. The receptor was isolated from a woman younger than 35 with Graves' ophthalmopathy. CDR3 sequence (DNA): TGCAGTGCGAGGACAGGAATTGGCTACGAGCAGTACTTC. It specifies CSARTGIGYEQYF.